These T cell receptor beta chains were read from a single sample in a study of cytomegalovirus exposure and HLA in healthy donors. Data came from immunoSEQ multiplex PCR; TCRdb stores just in-frame clones and leaves some out. This sample yields about 360,000 clones, of which about nine tenths are seen a single time; under 0.9% belongs to the top ten. Sequences were obtained from PBMCs. Receptors originate from a woman between 18 and 29 years old in good health and CMV-seronegative. Both conserved end residues are part of each CDR3. A D gene is named only where the DNA matches it firmly. Some rows mark clone size as missing; the rest say once, few, many or name a class of expanded clone.

-,TRBV28,TRBJ2-5,-,TGTGCCAGCAGTAAAGACAGTACTTACCAAGAGACCCAGTACTTC,CASSKDSTYQETQYF
-,TRBV4-1,TRBJ1-2,-,TGCGCCAGCAGCCCTCCTAGGACAGAATATGGCTACACCTTC,CASSPPRTEYGYTF
TRBD1,TRBV4-1,TRBJ1-6,-,TGCGCCAGCAGCCAGCCCGGACAGGAGGGGGCTAGGGCACCCCTCCACTTT,CASSQPGQEGARAPLHF
TRBD1,TRBV27,TRBJ1-4,-,TGTGCCAGCAGGCACCGCCTTAGGGGGCCGAAAGAAAAACTGTTTTTT,CASRHRLRGPKEKLFF
-,TRBV7-2,TRBJ2-7,-,TGTGCCAGCAGCCCCCCACTGCAAAACAGGGATCGTAATCCCTACGAGCAGTACTTC,CASSPPLQNRDRNPYEQYF
TRBD2,TRBV28,TRBJ2-3,-,TGTGCCAGCAGCGGGACTAGCGGGAAGGGGACAGATACGCAGTATTTT,CASSGTSGKGTDTQYF
TRBD2,TRBV30,TRBJ2-1,few,TGTGCCTGGGCCGGGGGGAGCTCCTACAATGAGCAGTTCTTC,CAWAGGSSYNEQFF
-,TRBV6-1,TRBJ1-2,few,TGTGCCAGCAAACTGGACAGCTTTTATGGCTACACCTTC,CASKLDSFYGYTF
TRBD2,TRBV11-2,TRBJ2-1,few,TGTGCCAGCAGCAAAGAGGGACTAGCGCACAATGAGCAGTTCTTC,CASSKEGLAHNEQFF
TRBD1,TRBV4-1,TRBJ2-7,-,TGCGCCAGCAGCCAAGTTGGGACAGGTAACTCCTACGAGCAGTACTTC,CASSQVGTGNSYEQYF
-,TRBV10-1,TRBJ1-5,-,TGCGCCAGCAGTGAAGCGGGGGGCGGCAATCAGCCCCAGCATTTT,CASSEAGGGNQPQHF
TRBD2,TRBV7-3,TRBJ2-3,-,TGTGCCAGCAGCTTAACTAGCGGGAGTGGCGATACGCAGTATTTT,CASSLTSGSGDTQYF
TRBD2,TRBV27,TRBJ2-7,-,TGTGCCAGCAGTCCTAAATACATACTAGCGGGGTTCAGGAACGAGCAGTACTTC,CASSPKYILAGFRNEQYF
-,TRBV10-1,TRBJ1-1,few,TGCGCCAGCAGTGCTTCGGTCATGAACACTGAAGCTTTCTTT,CASSASVMNTEAFF
TRBD1,TRBV27,TRBJ2-7,-,TGTGCCAGCAGTTTATCGTTCCTGGGACAGTACCACGAGCAGTACTTC,CASSLSFLGQYHEQYF
-,TRBV28,TRBJ2-2,once,TGTGCCAGCAGTTTATGGATCCAGGGAAGCGCCGGGGAGCTGTTTTTT,CASSLWIQGSAGELFF
-,TRBV6-1,TRBJ1-2,-,TGTGCCAGCAGTGAAGCGCCGGGTCTCTATGGCTACACCTTC,CASSEAPGLYGYTF
TRBD2,TRBV27,TRBJ2-7,-,TGTGCCAGCAGTAACCCACCCGGGACTAGTTACTACGAGCAGTACTTC,CASSNPPGTSYYEQYF
TRBD2,TRBV15,TRBJ2-1,-,TGTGCCACCAGAGGAGGGGGACTAGCGGGAGTGAATGAGCAGTTCTTC,CATRGGGLAGVNEQFF
TRBD1,TRBV19,TRBJ2-7,-,TGTGCCAGTAGTAAGCAGGGGGCTCGAGAGCAGTACTTC,CASSKQGAREQYF
TRBD1,TRBV29-1,TRBJ2-6,-,TGCAGCGTTCCACAGGGGACACACTCTGGGGCCAACGTCCTGACTTTC,CSVPQGTHSGANVLTF
TRBD2,TRBV6-5,TRBJ2-3,-,TGTGCCAGCAGTCTAGCGGGGGGGAGCGCAGATACGCAGTATTTT,CASSLAGGSADTQYF
-,TRBV9,TRBJ2-1,-,TGTGCCAGCAGCGTAGGCCGGGGTTCCTACAATGAGCAGTTCTTC,CASSVGRGSYNEQFF
-,TRBV7-9,TRBJ1-2,-,TGTGCCAGCAGTTTACACGGCCCCGGACAGGGCTACACCTTC,CASSLHGPGQGYTF
TRBD1,TRBV29-1,TRBJ1-2,-,TGCAGCATCTCACAGGGGGCTAACTATGGCTACACCTTC,CSISQGANYGYTF
-,TRBV2,TRBJ2-2,-,TGTGCCAGCAAGAACCGGGAAGCAGAATGGCGTACCGGGGAGCTGTTTTTT,CASKNREAEWRTGELFF
TRBD1,TRBV29-1,TRBJ1-2,-,TGCAGCGTTGGGACAGGGGGCGCATATGGCTACACCTTC,CSVGTGGAYGYTF
-,TRBV4-1,TRBJ2-5,-,TGCGCCAGCAGCCAATCCCGACAGCAAGAGACCCAGTACTTC,CASSQSRQQETQYF
-,TRBV9,TRBJ2-5,once,TGTGCCAGTGGCGGACAAAGCTTAGAGACCCAGTACTTC,CASGGQSLETQYF
TRBD1,TRBV7-9,TRBJ2-7,-,TGTGCCAGCAGCAGAGGACAGGGGGTAGCCTACGAGCAGTACTTC,CASSRGQGVAYEQYF
TRBD1,TRBV7-2,TRBJ2-3,-,TGTGCCAGCAGCCCCCGACAGGGAAACACAGATACGCAGTATTTT,CASSPRQGNTDTQYF
-,TRBV6-5,TRBJ1-3,-,TGTGCCAGCAGTTACAACAGGCCGTCTGGAAACACCATATATTTT,CASSYNRPSGNTIYF
TRBD2,TRBV4-2,TRBJ2-3,-,TGTGCCAGCAGCCAAGTAACCGGGGGGGGCGGGGCAGATACGCAGTATTTT,CASSQVTGGGGADTQYF
TRBD1,TRBV5-1,TRBJ1-4,-,TGCGCCAGCAGCGTAAAGGGGGCCCAGGAAAAACTGTTTTTT,CASSVKGAQEKLFF
-,TRBV5-6,TRBJ2-5,-,TGTGCCAGCAGCTTGGTGGGCCCCCAAGAGACCCAGTACTTC,CASSLVGPQETQYF
-,TRBV27,TRBJ2-2,-,TGTGCCAGCAGTTTAGGGGGGTCCGGGGAGCTGTTTTTT,CASSLGGSGELFF
TRBD2,TRBV2,TRBJ2-1,once,TGTGCCAGCAGTGCGGCGCGGGAGGGCCGGATCGATGAGCAGTTCTTC,CASSAAREGRIDEQFF
TRBD1,TRBV30,TRBJ1-5,once,TGTGCCTGGAGTCGGGACAGGGGCTGGATAAATCAGCCCCAGCATTTT,CAWSRDRGWINQPQHF
-,TRBV9,TRBJ1-5,-,TGTGCCAGCAGCGTAGACTGGGCAGGGGATCAGCCCCAGCATTTT,CASSVDWAGDQPQHF
TRBD1,TRBV6-1,TRBJ2-7,-,TGTGCCAGCAAGAGGGACAGGGGGATCGACGAGCAGTACTTC,CASKRDRGIDEQYF